This entry is about one T cell receptor (beta chain). The antigen remains unidentified. The source of the sample is a study of cytomegalovirus exposure and HLA in healthy donors. Study-level findings and limits: Per a prior analysis, the majority of TCR beta V segments were productive roughly 87% or roughly 30% of the time. There were some V segments, including TRBV6-2 and TRBV6-3, excluded as indistinguishable.

This CDR3 has 13 residues. The V segment lost 4 bases and the J segment 3 bases; nucleotides outside the gene matches: 3. The germline gives CDR1 MDHEN, CDR2 SYDVKM. Both 60 Vbeta primers and 13 Jbeta primers went into the PCR. Repertoires were generated with immunoSEQ multiplex PCR, while TCRdb's copy carries only in-frame clones and drops some. The sample shows fewer than 250,000 clones, roughly 79% of them seen only once. This sequence was found in a male donor in good health and CMV-seronegative. V gene TRBV28 combines with J gene TRBJ2-7, with 7 bases that match TRBD1. Sequencing input: PBMCs. As DNA, the CDR3 is TGTGCCAGCAGTTGGGACAGCCGCTACGAGCAGTACTTC. Translation gives CASSWDSRYEQYF. The whole variable domain, remainder taken from reference TRBV28 and TRBJ2-7, is DVKVTQSSRYLVKRTGEKVFLECVQDMDHENMFWYRQDPGLGLRLIYFSYDVKMKEKGDIPEGYSVSREKKERFSLILESASTNQTSMYLCASSWDSRYEQYFGPGTRLTVT.